Listed below are T cell receptor beta chains from one sample, sequenced in a study of blood T cell repertoires in COVID-19. Produced via immunoSEQ multiplex PCR; TCRdb's table is partial and in-frame only. The repertoire holds under 150,000 clones, with about 77% as singletons. Sequenced material: peripheral blood. These receptors were taken from a man between 60 and 75 years old with acute or convalescent COVID-19. The CDR3 runs from the conserved cysteine through the conserved F or W. D genes are given only for firm matches. Clone size is stated in some rows and not others, as once, few, many or a class when expanded.

cdr3_length: 16; v_call: TRBV28; clone_size: NA; j_call: TRBJ1-2; d_call: TRBD1; cdr3_aa: CASSSSGQGANYGYTF; cdr3_nt: TGTGCCAGCAGTTCATCAGGACAGGGGGCAAACTATGGCTACACCTTC
cdr3_length: 13; v_call: TRBV29-1; clone_size: once; j_call: TRBJ1-5; d_call: TRBD1; cdr3_aa: CSARQGMIQPQHF; cdr3_nt: TGCAGCGCGAGACAGGGGATGATTCAGCCCCAGCATTTT
cdr3_length: 15; v_call: TRBV5-6; clone_size: NA; j_call: TRBJ2-7; d_call: NA; cdr3_aa: CASSLGQIPSYEQYF; cdr3_nt: TGTGCCAGCAGCTTGGGACAGATCCCCTCCTACGAGCAGTACTTC
cdr3_length: 15; v_call: TRBV7-3; clone_size: NA; j_call: TRBJ2-2; d_call: TRBD2; cdr3_aa: CASSLRSGGTGELFF; cdr3_nt: TGTGCCAGCAGCTTACGCAGCGGGGGCACCGGGGAGCTGTTTTTT
cdr3_length: 12; v_call: TRBV11-3; clone_size: NA; j_call: TRBJ2-3; d_call: NA; cdr3_aa: CASSPNTDTQYF; cdr3_nt: TGTGCCAGCAGCCCAAACACAGATACGCAGTATTTT
cdr3_length: 15; v_call: TRBV7-6; clone_size: NA; j_call: TRBJ2-1; d_call: TRBD2; cdr3_aa: CASSLEAGPYNEQFF; cdr3_nt: TGTGCCAGCAGCTTAGAAGCGGGGCCCTACAATGAGCAGTTCTTC
cdr3_length: 14; v_call: TRBV11-1; clone_size: NA; j_call: TRBJ2-5; d_call: TRBD1; cdr3_aa: CASSIGTGKETQYF; cdr3_nt: TGTGCCAGCAGCATCGGGACAGGAAAAGAGACCCAGTACTTC
cdr3_length: 18; v_call: TRBV5-4; clone_size: NA; j_call: TRBJ2-2; d_call: TRBD2; cdr3_aa: CASSSGAQRTSNPGELFF; cdr3_nt: TGTGCCAGCAGCTCGGGAGCCCAGAGGACTAGCAATCCCGGGGAGCTGTTTTTT
cdr3_length: 12; v_call: TRBV11-1; clone_size: NA; j_call: TRBJ1-2; d_call: NA; cdr3_aa: CASSYRSYGYTF; cdr3_nt: TGTGCCAGCAGCTACCGGAGCTATGGCTACACCTTC
cdr3_length: 17; v_call: TRBV4-1; clone_size: NA; j_call: TRBJ1-2; d_call: NA; cdr3_aa: CASSTSETGIANYGYTF; cdr3_nt: TGCGCCAGCAGCACAAGTGAAACAGGGATAGCTAACTATGGCTACACCTTC
cdr3_length: 13; v_call: TRBV27; clone_size: NA; j_call: TRBJ2-7; d_call: TRBD2; cdr3_aa: CASTSGRGSEQYF; cdr3_nt: TGTGCCAGCACTAGCGGGAGAGGCTCCGAGCAGTACTTC
cdr3_length: 17; v_call: TRBV5-6; clone_size: NA; j_call: TRBJ2-7; d_call: TRBD1; cdr3_aa: CASSLGAGTGLSYEQYF; cdr3_nt: TGTGCCAGCAGCTTGGGGGCGGGGACAGGGCTTTCCTACGAGCAGTACTTC
cdr3_length: 15; v_call: TRBV24-1; clone_size: NA; j_call: TRBJ1-6; d_call: NA; cdr3_aa: CATSGSLTFNSPLHF; cdr3_nt: TGTGCCACCAGTGGTAGTCTCACGTTTAATTCACCCCTCCACTTT
cdr3_length: 11; v_call: TRBV30; clone_size: NA; j_call: TRBJ2-7; d_call: NA; cdr3_aa: CAWRSGYEQYF; cdr3_nt: TGTGCCTGGAGGTCGGGGTACGAGCAGTACTTC
cdr3_length: 13; v_call: TRBV10-3; clone_size: NA; j_call: TRBJ2-1; d_call: NA; cdr3_aa: CAISESNNFEQFF; cdr3_nt: TGTGCCATCAGTGAGTCCAATAACTTTGAGCAGTTCTTC
cdr3_length: 14; v_call: TRBV5-6; clone_size: NA; j_call: TRBJ1-5; d_call: NA; cdr3_aa: CASNKRDNSQPQHF; cdr3_nt: TGTGCCAGCAACAAGAGGGACAACAGTCAGCCCCAGCATTTT
cdr3_length: 15; v_call: TRBV13; clone_size: NA; j_call: TRBJ2-4; d_call: TRBD1; cdr3_aa: CASSSGTGGLNIQYF; cdr3_nt: TGTGCCAGCAGCTCCGGGACAGGGGGCTTAAACATTCAGTACTTC
cdr3_length: 15; v_call: TRBV2; clone_size: many; j_call: TRBJ2-2; d_call: NA; cdr3_aa: CASSDHTGWTGELFF; cdr3_nt: TGTGCCAGCAGTGACCACACAGGGTGGACCGGGGAGCTGTTTTTT
cdr3_length: 18; v_call: TRBV7-9; clone_size: NA; j_call: TRBJ2-7; d_call: TRBD1; cdr3_aa: CASSLDLLDRGLDYEQYF; cdr3_nt: TGTGCCAGCAGCTTAGATCTCTTGGACAGGGGGCTTGACTACGAGCAGTACTTC
cdr3_length: 13; v_call: TRBV6-5; clone_size: NA; j_call: TRBJ1-2; d_call: NA; cdr3_aa: CASMVSANYGYTF; cdr3_nt: TGTGCCAGCATGGTCAGCGCTAACTATGGCTACACCTTC
cdr3_length: 17; v_call: TRBV6-1; clone_size: NA; j_call: TRBJ1-5; d_call: TRBD1; cdr3_aa: CASSGPSTGRGNQPQHF; cdr3_nt: TGTGCCAGCAGTGGACCTTCGACAGGGCGGGGCAATCAGCCCCAGCATTTT
cdr3_length: 13; v_call: TRBV2; clone_size: NA; j_call: TRBJ1-3; d_call: NA; cdr3_aa: CASSLRTDYTIYF; cdr3_nt: TGTGCCAGCAGTCTCCGGACAGACTACACCATATATTTT
cdr3_length: 11; v_call: TRBV2; clone_size: NA; j_call: TRBJ2-1; d_call: NA; cdr3_aa: CASILHNEQFF; cdr3_nt: TGTGCCAGCATACTGCACAATGAGCAGTTCTTC
cdr3_length: 13; v_call: TRBV30; clone_size: NA; j_call: TRBJ1-6; d_call: NA; cdr3_aa: CAWSRDNNSPLHF; cdr3_nt: TGTGCCTGGAGCAGGGATAATAATTCACCCCTCCACTTT
cdr3_length: 14; v_call: TRBV30; clone_size: NA; j_call: TRBJ2-7; d_call: NA; cdr3_aa: CAWRSKSGYYEQYF; cdr3_nt: TGTGCCTGGAGATCTAAAAGCGGTTACTACGAGCAGTACTTC
cdr3_length: 15; v_call: TRBV2; clone_size: NA; j_call: TRBJ2-1; d_call: TRBD2; cdr3_aa: CASSVGGSSYNEQFF; cdr3_nt: TGTGCCAGCAGTGTAGGCGGGAGCTCCTACAATGAGCAGTTCTTC
cdr3_length: 15; v_call: TRBV18; clone_size: NA; j_call: TRBJ2-5; d_call: TRBD1; cdr3_aa: CASSAFGTVQETQYF; cdr3_nt: TGTGCCAGCTCAGCGTTCGGGACAGTACAAGAGACCCAGTACTTC
cdr3_length: 14; v_call: TRBV4-1; clone_size: NA; j_call: TRBJ2-2; d_call: NA; cdr3_aa: CASSQDHGSGELFF; cdr3_nt: TGCGCCAGCAGCCAAGATCACGGGTCCGGGGAGCTGTTTTTT
cdr3_length: 12; v_call: TRBV6-5; clone_size: NA; j_call: TRBJ1-1; d_call: NA; cdr3_aa: CASSTRGTEAFF; cdr3_nt: TGTGCCAGCAGTACGCGGGGCACTGAAGCTTTCTTT
cdr3_length: 17; v_call: TRBV21-1; clone_size: few; j_call: TRBJ2-2; d_call: NA; cdr3_aa: CASSNPSGSLVPGELFF; cdr3_nt: TGTGCCAGCAGCAACCCTAGCGGGTCCCTGGTCCCCGGGGAGCTGTTTTTT
cdr3_length: 13; v_call: TRBV10-1; clone_size: NA; j_call: TRBJ2-3; d_call: NA; cdr3_aa: CASSQLTGGTQYF; cdr3_nt: TGCGCCAGCAGCCAACTGACAGGCGGTACGCAGTATTTT
cdr3_length: 15; v_call: TRBV4-2; clone_size: NA; j_call: TRBJ2-1; d_call: TRBD2; cdr3_aa: CATGAGGSSYNEQFF; cdr3_nt: TGTGCCACGGGCGCGGGAGGGAGCTCCTACAATGAGCAGTTCTTC
cdr3_length: 15; v_call: TRBV18; clone_size: NA; j_call: TRBJ1-2; d_call: NA; cdr3_aa: CASSPYDRTSYGYTF; cdr3_nt: TGTGCCAGCTCACCATACGACAGAACCTCTTATGGCTACACCTTC
cdr3_length: 15; v_call: TRBV19; clone_size: NA; j_call: TRBJ2-7; d_call: TRBD2; cdr3_aa: CATLGPSGGSYEQYF; cdr3_nt: TGTGCCACCCTTGGGCCTAGCGGGGGATCCTACGAGCAGTACTTC
cdr3_length: 11; v_call: TRBV20-1; clone_size: NA; j_call: TRBJ2-1; d_call: NA; cdr3_aa: CSASQRREQFF; cdr3_nt: TGCAGTGCTAGTCAGAGGAGGGAGCAGTTCTTC
cdr3_length: 14; v_call: TRBV27; clone_size: once; j_call: TRBJ2-4; d_call: NA; cdr3_aa: CASRIIGYSGIQYF; cdr3_nt: TGTGCCAGCAGAATAATCGGGTACTCGGGCATTCAGTACTTC
cdr3_length: 12; v_call: TRBV30; clone_size: NA; j_call: TRBJ2-1; d_call: NA; cdr3_aa: CALSLSYNEQFF; cdr3_nt: TGTGCCCTCAGTCTCTCCTACAATGAGCAGTTCTTC
cdr3_length: 11; v_call: TRBV27; clone_size: many; j_call: TRBJ2-7; d_call: NA; cdr3_aa: CANSDSYEQYF; cdr3_nt: TGTGCCAACTCCGACAGCTACGAGCAGTACTTC
cdr3_length: 13; v_call: TRBV10-3; clone_size: NA; j_call: TRBJ1-1; d_call: NA; cdr3_aa: CAISVGPDTEAFF; cdr3_nt: TGTGCCATCAGTGTGGGGCCTGACACTGAAGCTTTCTTT
cdr3_length: 13; v_call: TRBV6-5; clone_size: NA; j_call: TRBJ1-2; d_call: NA; cdr3_aa: CASSQTANYGYTF; cdr3_nt: TGTGCCAGCAGCCAGACAGCTAACTATGGCTACACCTTC
cdr3_length: 13; v_call: TRBV29-1; clone_size: few; j_call: TRBJ1-1; d_call: NA; cdr3_aa: CSVTKTVRSEAFF; cdr3_nt: TGCAGCGTCACCAAGACGGTGAGGTCTGAAGCTTTCTTT
cdr3_length: 15; v_call: TRBV6-5; clone_size: NA; j_call: TRBJ1-1; d_call: TRBD1; cdr3_aa: CASSSEGTGRTEAFF; cdr3_nt: TGTGCCAGCAGTTCAGAAGGGACAGGGAGAACTGAAGCTTTCTTT
cdr3_length: 13; v_call: TRBV12-3/TRBV12-4; clone_size: many; j_call: TRBJ2-1; d_call: NA; cdr3_aa: CASTPWGDKEQFF; cdr3_nt: TGTGCCAGCACCCCGTGGGGAGACAAGGAGCAGTTCTTC
cdr3_length: 16; v_call: TRBV5-5; clone_size: NA; j_call: TRBJ2-5; d_call: TRBD1; cdr3_aa: CASSPGPQGAGETQYF; cdr3_nt: TGTGCCAGCAGCCCAGGGCCACAGGGGGCTGGGGAGACCCAGTACTTC
cdr3_length: 15; v_call: TRBV18; clone_size: NA; j_call: TRBJ2-6; d_call: NA; cdr3_aa: CASSSGATGANVLTF; cdr3_nt: TGTGCCAGCTCATCAGGGGCAACTGGGGCCAACGTCCTGACTTTC
cdr3_length: 16; v_call: TRBV24-1; clone_size: NA; j_call: TRBJ2-3; d_call: TRBD1; cdr3_aa: CATSDPTGGIKDTQYF; cdr3_nt: TGTGCCACCAGTGATCCGACAGGGGGAATCAAAGATACGCAGTATTTT
cdr3_length: 13; v_call: TRBV6-5; clone_size: NA; j_call: TRBJ2-1; d_call: TRBD2; cdr3_aa: CASRGERYNEQFF; cdr3_nt: TGTGCCAGCCGGGGGGAGAGGTACAATGAGCAGTTCTTC
cdr3_length: 13; v_call: TRBV7-2; clone_size: NA; j_call: TRBJ1-5; d_call: NA; cdr3_aa: CASSTHVRQPQHF; cdr3_nt: TGTGCCAGCAGCACTCACGTGAGGCAGCCCCAGCATTTT
cdr3_length: 16; v_call: TRBV11-1; clone_size: NA; j_call: TRBJ2-5; d_call: TRBD2; cdr3_aa: CASSLVLAGDQETQYF; cdr3_nt: TGTGCCAGCAGCTTAGTGCTAGCGGGAGACCAAGAGACCCAGTACTTC